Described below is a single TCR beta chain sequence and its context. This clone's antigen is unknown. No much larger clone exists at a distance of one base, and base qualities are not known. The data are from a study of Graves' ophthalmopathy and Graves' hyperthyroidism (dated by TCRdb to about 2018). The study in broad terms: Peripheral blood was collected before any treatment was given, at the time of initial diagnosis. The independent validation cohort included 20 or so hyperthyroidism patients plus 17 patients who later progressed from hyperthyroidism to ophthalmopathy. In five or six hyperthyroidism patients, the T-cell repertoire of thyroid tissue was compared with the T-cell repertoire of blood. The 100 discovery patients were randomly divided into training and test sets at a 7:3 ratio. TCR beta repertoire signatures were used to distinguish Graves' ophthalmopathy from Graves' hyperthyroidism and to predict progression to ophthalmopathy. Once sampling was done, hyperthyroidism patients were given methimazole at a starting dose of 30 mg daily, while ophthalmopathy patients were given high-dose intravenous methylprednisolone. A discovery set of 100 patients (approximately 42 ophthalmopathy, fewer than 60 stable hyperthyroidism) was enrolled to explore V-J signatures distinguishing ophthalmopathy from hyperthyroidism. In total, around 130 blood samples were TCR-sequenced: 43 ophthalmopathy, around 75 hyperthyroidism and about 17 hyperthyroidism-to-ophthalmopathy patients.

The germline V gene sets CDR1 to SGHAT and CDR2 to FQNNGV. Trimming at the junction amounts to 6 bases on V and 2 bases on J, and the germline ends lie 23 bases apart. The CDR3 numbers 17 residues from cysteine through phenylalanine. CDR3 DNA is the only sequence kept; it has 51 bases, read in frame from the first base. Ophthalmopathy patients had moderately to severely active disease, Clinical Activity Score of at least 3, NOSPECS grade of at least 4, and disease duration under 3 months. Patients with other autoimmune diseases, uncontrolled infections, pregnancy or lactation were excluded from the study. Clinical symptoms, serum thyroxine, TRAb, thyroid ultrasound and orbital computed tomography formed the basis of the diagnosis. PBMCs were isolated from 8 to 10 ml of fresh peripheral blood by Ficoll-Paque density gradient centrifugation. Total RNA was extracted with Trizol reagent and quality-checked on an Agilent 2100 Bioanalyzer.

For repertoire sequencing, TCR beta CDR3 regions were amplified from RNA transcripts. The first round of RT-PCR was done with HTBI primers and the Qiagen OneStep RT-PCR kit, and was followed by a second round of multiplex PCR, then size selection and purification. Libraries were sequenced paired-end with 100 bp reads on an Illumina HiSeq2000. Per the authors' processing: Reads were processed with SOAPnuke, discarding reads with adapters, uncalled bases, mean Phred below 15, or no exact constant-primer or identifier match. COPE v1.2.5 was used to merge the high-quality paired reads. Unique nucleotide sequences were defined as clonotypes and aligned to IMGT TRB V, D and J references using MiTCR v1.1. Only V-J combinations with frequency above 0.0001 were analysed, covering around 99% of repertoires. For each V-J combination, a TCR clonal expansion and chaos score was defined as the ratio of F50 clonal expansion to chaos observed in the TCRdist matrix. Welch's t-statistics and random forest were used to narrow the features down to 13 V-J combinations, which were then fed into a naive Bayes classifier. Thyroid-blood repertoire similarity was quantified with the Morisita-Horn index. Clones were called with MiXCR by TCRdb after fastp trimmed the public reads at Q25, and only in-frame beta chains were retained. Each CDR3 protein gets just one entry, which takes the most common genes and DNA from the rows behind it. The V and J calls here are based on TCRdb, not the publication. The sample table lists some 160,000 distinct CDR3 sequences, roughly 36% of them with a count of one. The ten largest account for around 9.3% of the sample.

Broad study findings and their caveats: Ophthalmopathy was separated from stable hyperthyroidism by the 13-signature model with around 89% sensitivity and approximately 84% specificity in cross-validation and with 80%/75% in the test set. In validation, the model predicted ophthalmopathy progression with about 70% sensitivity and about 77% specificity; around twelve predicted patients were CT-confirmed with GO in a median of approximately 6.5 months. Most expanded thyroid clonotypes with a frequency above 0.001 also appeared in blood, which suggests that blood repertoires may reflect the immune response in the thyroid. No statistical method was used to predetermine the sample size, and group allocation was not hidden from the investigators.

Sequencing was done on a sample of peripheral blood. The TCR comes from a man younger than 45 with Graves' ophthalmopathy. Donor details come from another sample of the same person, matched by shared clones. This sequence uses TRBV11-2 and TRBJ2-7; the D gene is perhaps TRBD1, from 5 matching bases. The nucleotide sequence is TGTGCCAGCAGACCGCAGGGTTTCCTTCACCTGGCCTACGAGCAGTACTTC. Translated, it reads CASRPQGFLHLAYEQYF.